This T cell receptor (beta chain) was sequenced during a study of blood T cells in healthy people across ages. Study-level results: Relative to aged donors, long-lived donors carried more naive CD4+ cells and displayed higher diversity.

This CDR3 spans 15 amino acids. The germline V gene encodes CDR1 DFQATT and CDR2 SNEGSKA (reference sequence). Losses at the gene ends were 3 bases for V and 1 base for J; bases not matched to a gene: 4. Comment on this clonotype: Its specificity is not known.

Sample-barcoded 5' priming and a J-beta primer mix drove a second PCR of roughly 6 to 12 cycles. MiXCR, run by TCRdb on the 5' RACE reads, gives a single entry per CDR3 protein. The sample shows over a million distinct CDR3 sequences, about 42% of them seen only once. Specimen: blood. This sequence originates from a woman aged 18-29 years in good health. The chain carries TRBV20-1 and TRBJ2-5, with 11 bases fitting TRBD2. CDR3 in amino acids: CSARASGRSQETQYF. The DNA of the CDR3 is TGCAGTGCTAGGGCTAGCGGGAGGAGCCAAGAGACCCAGTACTTC.